This is a list of T cell receptor beta chains from one sample in a study of immune heterogeneity within non-small cell lung tumors. TCRdb independently ran MiXCR on the multiplex PCR reads; one entry per CDR3 protein. Of about 2,000 distinct CDR3 sequences listed, 30% were seen once; the top ten hold around an eighth. Sequenced input: lung tumor tissue. Receptors were obtained from a woman between 50 and 59 years old with non-small cell lung cancer. Each CDR3 is given with its conserved first and last residue. D genes are given only for firm matches. Size tells how often a clone was seen (once, few, many) or the class of an expanded clone, and some rows leave it out.

V gene,D gene,clone size,J gene,CDR3 protein,CDR3 DNA
TRBV19,NA,few,TRBJ1-4,CASSIGSVNEKLFF,TGTGCCAGTAGTATTGGCAGCGTTAATGAAAAACTGTTTTTT
TRBV4-3,TRBD2,few,TRBJ2-2,CASSQELPRTSDTGELFF,TGCGCCAGCAGCCAAGAGTTGCCGAGGACTAGCGACACCGGGGAGCTGTTTTTT
TRBV15,TRBD1,NA,TRBJ1-6,CATRRGGQGARNSPLHF,TGTGCCACCAGAAGAGGAGGACAGGGGGCAAGAAATTCACCCCTCCACTTT
TRBV6-2/TRBV6-3,NA,NA,TRBJ1-3,CATANPGNTIYF,TGTGCCACCGCGAACCCTGGGAACACCATATATTTT
TRBV28,TRBD1,large,TRBJ1-2,CASSFPDRPNYGYTF,TGTGCCAGCAGTTTTCCGGACAGGCCTAACTATGGCTACACCTTC
TRBV15,TRBD1,NA,TRBJ1-6,CATIRGGQGARNSPLHF,TGTGCCACCATCAGAGGAGGACAGGGGGCAAGAAATTCACCCCTCCACTTT
TRBV6-1,NA,few,TRBJ2-1,CASRRQGYNEQFF,TGTGCCAGCAGACGTCAGGGTTACAATGAGCAGTTCTTC
TRBV4-2,NA,few,TRBJ2-7,CASSQERDPTREQYF,TGTGCCAGCAGCCAAGAGAGGGACCCCACGCGGGAGCAGTACTTC
TRBV13,NA,NA,TRBJ2-7,CASSFWGQTYEQYF,TGTGCCAGCAGCTTTTGGGGACAAACCTACGAGCAGTACTTC
TRBV4-1,NA,few,TRBJ1-5,CASSQDNRSNQPQHF,TGCGCCAGCAGCCAAGATAATCGGAGCAATCAGCCCCAGCATTTT
TRBV5-1,NA,NA,TRBJ1-5,CASILEGDYRNQPQHF,TGCGCCAGCATCTTGGAGGGAGATTACCGCAATCAGCCCCAGCATTTT
TRBV18,NA,medium-sized,TRBJ1-4,CASSPGGTEKLFF,TGTGCCAGCTCACCGGGCGGGACCGAAAAACTGTTTTTT
TRBV6-2/TRBV6-3,NA,few,TRBJ2-7,CASSYAAGKGREQYF,TGTGCCAGCAGTTACGCCGCGGGGAAGGGCCGAGAGCAGTACTTC
TRBV5-4,NA,medium-sized,TRBJ2-5,CASSLATLDGETQYF,TGTGCCAGCAGCTTGGCCACACTAGACGGAGAGACCCAGTACTTC
TRBV20-1,NA,NA,TRBJ2-3,CSASPATGSVSDTQYF,TGCAGTGCTAGTCCTGCGACAGGATCGGTGTCAGATACGCAGTATTTT
TRBV6-1,NA,few,TRBJ2-3,CAGQDTSTDTQYF,TGTGCCGGCCAGGATACAAGCACAGATACGCAGTATTTT
TRBV4-1,NA,few,TRBJ2-7,CASSQVASIYEQYF,TGCGCCAGCAGCCAAGTCGCCTCTATCTACGAGCAGTACTTC
TRBV27,NA,large,TRBJ1-1,CASSLYGGVITEAFF,TGTGCCAGCAGTTTATACGGAGGGGTTATCACTGAAGCTTTCTTT
TRBV20-1,TRBD2,medium-sized,TRBJ2-1,CSARDERGSSYNEQFF,TGCAGTGCTAGAGATGAGCGGGGGAGCTCCTACAATGAGCAGTTCTTC
TRBV19,TRBD2,NA,TRBJ2-5,CASSMSTSGQETQYF,TGTGCCAGTAGTATGTCGACTAGCGGCCAAGAGACCCAGTACTTC
TRBV2,TRBD1,medium-sized,TRBJ2-7,CASRKGQGSYEQYF,TGTGCCAGCAGGAAGGGACAGGGGTCCTACGAGCAGTACTTC
TRBV6-4,TRBD2,NA,TRBJ2-3,CANSDPQALLAGGPETDTQYF,TGTGCCAACAGTGACCCCCAGGCCTTACTAGCGGGAGGGCCGGAGACAGATACGCAGTATTTT
TRBV20-1,NA,medium-sized,TRBJ2-7,CSARGINYEQYF,TGCAGTGCTAGAGGGATAAACTACGAGCAGTACTTC
TRBV6-1,NA,few,TRBJ2-7,CAGMRAAPEQYF,TGTGCCGGCATGAGGGCCGCGCCCGAGCAGTACTTC
TRBV5-1,TRBD1,medium-sized,TRBJ2-1,CASSKGTVNEQFF,TGCGCCAGCAGCAAGGGGACAGTCAATGAGCAGTTCTTC
TRBV7-3,TRBD1,large,TRBJ1-1,CASSLMGQGMNTEAFF,TGTGCCAGCAGCTTAATGGGACAGGGGATGAACACTGAAGCTTTCTTT
TRBV28,NA,NA,TRBJ1-4,CASLEGRAEKLFF,TGTGCCAGCTTAGAAGGGCGTGCTGAAAAACTGTTTTTT
TRBV19,NA,NA,TRBJ1-5,CASSIDSDRDPRNQPQHF,TGTGCCAGTAGTATAGATTCCGACCGGGACCCTCGTAATCAGCCCCAGCATTTT
TRBV28,NA,large,TRBJ1-4,CASTLGQGGREKLFF,TGTGCCAGCACCCTGGGGCAGGGCGGCCGGGAAAAACTGTTTTTT
TRBV5-4,TRBD2,NA,TRBJ2-1,CASYLAGGINEQFF,TGTGCCAGCTACCTAGCGGGGGGAATCAATGAGCAGTTCTTC
TRBV4-2,TRBD1,NA,TRBJ1-1,CASSHRGPVEAFF,TGTGCCAGCAGCCACAGGGGGCCGGTTGAAGCTTTCTTT
TRBV12-3/TRBV12-4,NA,NA,TRBJ1-4,CASSLAGSEKLFF,TGTGCCAGCAGTTTGGCAGGGAGTGAAAAACTGTTTTTT
TRBV24-1,NA,NA,TRBJ1-2,CATSDGGRADYGYTF,TGTGCCACCAGTGATGGAGGCAGGGCTGACTATGGCTACACCTTC
TRBV30,NA,few,TRBJ1-6,CACSVGGTNNSPLHF,TGTGCCTGTAGTGTAGGGGGGACAAATAATTCACCCCTCCACTTT
TRBV11-2,NA,few,TRBJ2-3,CASSFPLTDTQYF,TGTGCCAGCAGCTTCCCACTCACAGATACGCAGTATTTT
TRBV2,TRBD1,few,TRBJ1-4,CASRPGGAGEKLFF,TGTGCCAGCAGACCAGGGGGCGCGGGTGAAAAACTGTTTTTT
TRBV5-1,NA,NA,TRBJ2-7,CASSATGTTYEQYF,TGCGCCAGCAGCGCAACCGGGACAACCTACGAGCAGTACTTC
TRBV6-1,NA,NA,TRBJ1-5,CASSSQGRQPQHF,TGTGCCAGCAGTTCGCAGGGAAGGCAGCCCCAGCATTTT
TRBV27,NA,large,TRBJ2-1,CASRKGGNEQFF,TGTGCCAGCAGAAAAGGGGGCAATGAGCAGTTCTTC
TRBV27,NA,large,TRBJ2-1,CASSVSFWDEQFF,TGTGCCAGCAGTGTCTCCTTTTGGGATGAGCAGTTCTTC
TRBV5-6,TRBD2,NA,TRBJ2-1,CASSSTSGTRNEQFF,TGTGCCAGCAGCTCAACTAGCGGGACTCGCAATGAGCAGTTCTTC
TRBV7-3,NA,few,TRBJ2-2,CASSEASAAGELFF,TGTGCCAGCAGTGAGGCGTCCGCAGCCGGGGAGCTGTTTTTT
TRBV9,NA,few,TRBJ1-2,CASSGGYGYTF,TGTGCCAGCAGCGGGGGCTATGGCTACACCTTC
TRBV19,NA,medium-sized,TRBJ1-5,CASSIHIYSNQPQHF,TGTGCCAGTAGTATCCATATATATAGCAATCAGCCCCAGCATTTT
TRBV6-1,TRBD2,few,TRBJ2-1,CASSPRGIGNNEQFF,TGTGCCAGCTCCCCGCGGGGGATAGGGAACAATGAGCAGTTCTTC
TRBV2,NA,NA,TRBJ1-5,CASSERRNQPQHF,TGTGCCAGCAGTGAACGGAGAAATCAGCCCCAGCATTTT